The TCR beta chain under discussion was sequenced for a study of identical twins (dated by TCRdb to about 2016). About the full investigation: The study deep-sequenced TCR alpha and beta repertoires from monozygotic twins, unrelated adults of various ages and cord blood to test whether fetal clonotypes persist. Replicate twin experiments were performed at different times using different library preparation protocols to rule out contamination. On the study overall, not on this receptor specifically: A weaker excess of twin sharing was found in beta out-of-frame sequences because the signal-to-noise ratio was lowered by fewer shared sequences. Fewer insertions were carried by abundant cord blood beta clonotypes; a weaker similar trend was observed in young adult naive repertoires, while no such trend was observed in memory repertoires. Zero-insertion analyses could be partly confounded by invariant T cells such as MAIT and iNKT, although diverse VJ usage argued against such confounding for most clonotypes. Because the same donors could not be followed over many years, conclusions were based on cross-sectional statistical analysis. Compared with coincidental sharing between unrelated individuals, out-of-frame TCR alpha sequences shared between twins showed an excess of sequences with low generation probability. In monozygotic twins, out-of-frame TCR alpha sharing was systematically underestimated by recombination models, although the models agreed with sharing between unrelated individuals.

The library was obtained by 5' RACE. For sequencing, an Illumina HiSeq 2000 was employed. Template switching added a universal primer binding site, and the final cDNA carried a unique molecular identifier that allowed TCR cDNA molecules to be counted accurately. First-strand cDNA for TCR alpha and beta chains was synthesized from specific primers in the conserved constant-segment region. Each cDNA library was double barcoded, with a SMART-Mk sample barcode plus Illumina barcodes, to control for contamination. TruSeq adapter sequences and Illumina sample barcodes were added in two successive PCR steps. The TCR alpha and beta cDNA libraries were sequenced on the Illumina HiSeq platform using custom primers. The authors' pipeline ran thus. Raw reads were processed with MiGEC to extract unique molecular identifiers, and MiXCR was used to determine CDR3 positions. Recombination models were inferred per individual with the repgenHMM and IGoR tools using an EM algorithm. The tcR package in R was used for shared clonotype analysis, with sharing normalized by the product of cloneset sizes. To study raw recombination without the effects of thymic and clonal selection, out-of-frame nonproductive sequences were analyzed. Through fastp at Q25 and MiXCR, TCRdb rebuilt clones from the public reads, retaining in-frame beta chains. Duplicate CDR3 protein sequences are folded into a single record with the most common DNA and genes. TCRdb's processing, not the study's, gives the V and J calls here. The sample records hundreds of thousands of distinct CDR3 sequences, roughly 20% of which are singletons. In total, the top ten clones hold about 12% of the sample.

On this clonotype: This clone's antigen is unknown. There are no base qualities to consult, and no much larger clone falls within one base.

The germline V gene sets CDR1 to SGHRS and CDR2 to YFSETQ. Trimming accounts for 4 bases at V and 4 bases at J, while the number of junction bases matched to no gene is 6. The CDR3, cysteine through phenylalanine, is 14 amino acids long. The sequence is cut down to CDR3 DNA, 42 bases in frame from base 1. All donors were healthy Caucasians. The twin cohort comprised three pairs of female monozygotic twins, all aged roughly 18 to 29 years. Peripheral blood mononuclear cells were the source from which RNA for the TCR libraries was isolated. The same data also went into a second study, on T cells expressing NK-cell markers. Looking at the second paper: Three sorted T-cell subsets (CD3+CD56+NKG2C+, CD3+CD56+NKG2C- and CD3+CD56-NKG2C+) from several donors had their TCR beta-chain repertoires profiled. Seven of the eight sequenced donors were HCMV-seropositive and one was HCMV-seronegative. In several experiments an anti-gammadeltaTCR antibody was added to restrict sorting to alphabetaTCR-expressing T cells. For several donors, the dominant CD3+CD56+NKG2C+ clonotypes were among the top 10 CD8+ clonotypes and accounted for roughly 1.0-7.5% of CD8+ T cells. Those dominant clonotypes were again the most abundant among CD3+CD56-NKG2C+ cells in several donors, at about 25-65%. Whether the expanded NKG2C-expressing T cell clones were specific for HCMV antigens remained unclear. Randomly selected healthy volunteers, three men and five women, were used as the eight sequenced donors. HCMV-specific IgG was detected in serum with a commercial ELISA kit to determine HCMV serostatus. Bulk peripheral blood T-cell repertoires were additionally sequenced from unsorted PBMC for about 6 donors. Reads were demultiplexed and grouped by UMI with MIGEC, and clonotypes were assembled and quantified with MiTCR. To remove erroneous sequences, TCR cDNA sequences were retained only when supported by two or more reads. The tcR package was used for downstream repertoire analysis, and clonotypes were matched between fractions using CDR3 nucleotide sequence together with V segment. VDJmatch was used to annotate antigen specificity against VDJdb, with one amino acid substitution in CDR3 permitted.

This TCR derives from a woman aged 18-29 years in good health. The sample consisted of PBMCs. The sequence is built from TRBV5-1 and TRBJ1-2; TRBD1 aligns with 8 central bases. The CDR3 is CASSRTGSTYGYTF. The DNA is as follows: TGCGCCAGCAGCCGGACAGGGTCGACCTATGGCTACACCTTC.